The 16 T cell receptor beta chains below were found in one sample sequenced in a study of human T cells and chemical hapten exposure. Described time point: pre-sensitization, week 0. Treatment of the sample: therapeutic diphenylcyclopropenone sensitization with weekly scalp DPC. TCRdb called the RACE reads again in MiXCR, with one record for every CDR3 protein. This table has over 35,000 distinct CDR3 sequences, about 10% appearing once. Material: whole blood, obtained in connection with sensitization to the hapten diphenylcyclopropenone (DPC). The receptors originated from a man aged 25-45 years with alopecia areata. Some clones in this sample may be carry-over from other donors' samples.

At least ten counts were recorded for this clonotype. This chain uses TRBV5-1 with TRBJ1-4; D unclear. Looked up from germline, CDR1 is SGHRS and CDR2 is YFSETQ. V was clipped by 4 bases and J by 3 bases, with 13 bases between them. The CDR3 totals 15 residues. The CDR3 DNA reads TGCGCCAGCAGCCCGACTTCGGCTGCTAATGAAAAACTGTTTTTT. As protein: CASSPTSAANEKLFF.

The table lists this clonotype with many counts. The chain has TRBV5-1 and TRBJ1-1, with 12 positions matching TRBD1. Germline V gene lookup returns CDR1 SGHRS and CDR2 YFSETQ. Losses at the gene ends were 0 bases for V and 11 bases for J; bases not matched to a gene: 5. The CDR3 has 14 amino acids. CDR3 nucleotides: TGCGCCAGCAGCTTGGCGGGACAGGGGGCAGATGCTTTCTTT. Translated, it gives CASSLAGQGADAFF.

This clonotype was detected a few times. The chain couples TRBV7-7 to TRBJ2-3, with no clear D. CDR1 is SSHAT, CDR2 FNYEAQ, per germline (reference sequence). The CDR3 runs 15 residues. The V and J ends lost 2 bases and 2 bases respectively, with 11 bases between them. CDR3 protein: CASSLSDSHTDTQYF. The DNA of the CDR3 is TGTGCCAGCAGCTTAAGTGATTCACACACAGATACGCAGTATTTT.

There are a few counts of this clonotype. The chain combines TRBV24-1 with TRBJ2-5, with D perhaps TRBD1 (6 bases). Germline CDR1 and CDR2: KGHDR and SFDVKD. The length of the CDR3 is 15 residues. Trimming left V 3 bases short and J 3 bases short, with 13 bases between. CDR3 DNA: TGTGCCACCAGTGATCCAGACAGGTTTGAAGAGACCCAGTACTTC. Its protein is CATSDPDRFEETQYF.

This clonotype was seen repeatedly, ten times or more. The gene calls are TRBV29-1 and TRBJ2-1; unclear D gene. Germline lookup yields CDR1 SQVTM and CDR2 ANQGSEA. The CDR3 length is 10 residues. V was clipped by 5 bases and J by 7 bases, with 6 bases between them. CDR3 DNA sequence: TGCAGCGTTTATTCGAATGAGCAGTTCTTC. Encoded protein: CSVYSNEQFF.

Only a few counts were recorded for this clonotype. For the CDR3, the DNA is TGCGCCAGCAGCTTGGTGGCTAGCAGCGGTACGCAGTATTTT. It translates to CASSLVASSGTQYF. This chain uses TRBV5-1 with TRBJ2-3; perhaps TRBD2 as D (5 bases). The germline V and J ends were trimmed by 0 bases and 8 bases, with 13 bases remaining between them. This CDR3 has 14 amino acids. Germline lookup yields CDR1 SGHRS and CDR2 YFSETQ.

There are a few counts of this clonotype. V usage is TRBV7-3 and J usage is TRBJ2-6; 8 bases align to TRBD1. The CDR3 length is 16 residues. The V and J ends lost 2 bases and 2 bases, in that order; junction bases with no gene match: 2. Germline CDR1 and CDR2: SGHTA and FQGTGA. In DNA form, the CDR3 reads TGTGCCAGCAGCTTATCAGGGGGCGCTGGGGCCAACGTCCTGACTTTC. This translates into CASSLSGGAGANVLTF.

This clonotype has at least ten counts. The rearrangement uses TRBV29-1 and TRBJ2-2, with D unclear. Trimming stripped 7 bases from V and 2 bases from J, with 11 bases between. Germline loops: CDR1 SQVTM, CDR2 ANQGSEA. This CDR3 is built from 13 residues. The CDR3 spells CSGRVGNTGELFF. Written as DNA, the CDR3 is TGCAGCGGTCGGGTCGGTAACACCGGGGAGCTGTTTTTT.

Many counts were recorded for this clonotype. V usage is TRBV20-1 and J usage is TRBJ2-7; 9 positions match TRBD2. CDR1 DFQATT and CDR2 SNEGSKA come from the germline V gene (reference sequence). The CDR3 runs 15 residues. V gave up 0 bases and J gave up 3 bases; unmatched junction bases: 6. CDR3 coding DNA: TGCAGTGCTAGAGATAAAGGGACTAGCAACTACGAGCAGTACGTC. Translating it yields CSARDKGTSNYEQYV.

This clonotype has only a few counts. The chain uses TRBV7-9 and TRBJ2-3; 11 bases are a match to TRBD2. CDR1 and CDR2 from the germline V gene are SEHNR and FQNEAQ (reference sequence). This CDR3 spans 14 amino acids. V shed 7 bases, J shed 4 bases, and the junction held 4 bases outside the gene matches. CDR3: CASILGLAADTQYF. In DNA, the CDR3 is TGTGCCAGCATACTGGGACTAGCGGCAGATACGCAGTATTTT.

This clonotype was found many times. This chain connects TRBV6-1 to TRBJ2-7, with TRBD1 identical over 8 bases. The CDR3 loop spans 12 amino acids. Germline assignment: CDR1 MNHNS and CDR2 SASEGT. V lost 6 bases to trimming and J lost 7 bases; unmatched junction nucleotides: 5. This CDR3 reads CASRDRDWEQYV. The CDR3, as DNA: TGTGCCAGCAGGGACAGGGACTGGGAGCAGTACGTC.

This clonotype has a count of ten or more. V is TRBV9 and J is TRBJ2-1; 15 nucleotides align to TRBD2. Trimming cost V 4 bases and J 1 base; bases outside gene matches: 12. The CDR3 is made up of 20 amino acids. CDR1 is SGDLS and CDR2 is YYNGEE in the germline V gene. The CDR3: CASSPWTSGGGPRSYNEQFF. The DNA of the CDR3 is TGTGCCAGCAGCCCATGGACTAGCGGGGGGGGCCCGAGATCCTACAATGAGCAGTTCTTC.

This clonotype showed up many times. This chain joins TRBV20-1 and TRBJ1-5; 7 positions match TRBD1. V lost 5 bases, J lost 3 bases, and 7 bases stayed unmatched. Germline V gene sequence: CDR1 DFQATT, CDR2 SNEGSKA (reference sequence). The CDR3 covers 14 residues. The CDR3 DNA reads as TGCAGTGCTGATTGGCAGGGGGACAATCAGCCCCAGCATTTT. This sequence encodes CSADWQGDNQPQHF.

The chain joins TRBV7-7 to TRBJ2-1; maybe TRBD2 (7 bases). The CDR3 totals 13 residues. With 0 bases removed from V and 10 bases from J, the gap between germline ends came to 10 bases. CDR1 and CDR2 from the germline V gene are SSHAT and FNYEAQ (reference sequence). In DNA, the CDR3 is TGTGCCAGCAGCTTAGCGGGGGGGCACGAGCAGTTCTTC. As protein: CASSLAGGHEQFF.

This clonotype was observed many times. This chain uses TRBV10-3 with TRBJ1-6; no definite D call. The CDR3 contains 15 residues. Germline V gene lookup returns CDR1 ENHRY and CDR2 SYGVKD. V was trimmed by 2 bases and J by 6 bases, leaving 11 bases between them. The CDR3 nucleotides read TGTGCCATCAGTGAGCTCGCGTCTTTTAATTCACCCCTCCACTTT. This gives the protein CAISELASFNSPLHF.

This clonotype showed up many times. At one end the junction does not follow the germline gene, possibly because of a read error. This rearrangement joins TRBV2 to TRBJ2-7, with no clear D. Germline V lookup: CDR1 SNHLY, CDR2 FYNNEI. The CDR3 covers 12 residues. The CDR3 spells CASREVRNEQYF. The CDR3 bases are TGTGCCAGCAGAGAAGTACGTAACGAGCAGTACTTC.